This entry lists 11 T cell receptor beta chains sequenced from one sample in a study of cytomegalovirus exposure and HLA in healthy donors. It was with 60 Vbeta and 13 Jbeta primers that the PCR ran. Measured with immunoSEQ multiplex PCR; TCRdb has only the in-frame clones, and not every one. The sample lists about 130,000 clones, more than 80% seen once, with approximately 8.4% in the top ten. The material sequenced was PBMCs. The receptor set was obtained from a man in his thirties or forties in good health and CMV-seropositive.

The rearrangement uses TRBV2 and TRBJ1-5, with TRBD1 matching 9 bases. The CDR3 is 15 amino acids. Unmatched junction bases numbered 7, after V lost 4 bases and J lost 6 bases. CDR1 SNHLY and CDR2 FYNNEI come from the germline V gene. The CDR3, as DNA: TGTGCCAGCAGTGGCCAGACAGGGGGTAGTCAGCCCCAGCATTTT. The encoded protein is CASSGQTGGSQPQHF.

The chain employs TRBV5-4 and TRBJ2-1; TRBD2 might be the D (6 bases). The CDR3 loop spans 14 amino acids. V lost 4 bases to trimming and J lost 7 bases, with 15 bases between them. Looked up from germline, CDR1 is SGHNT and CDR2 is YYREEE (reference sequence). CDR3 residues: CASSGGSWGNEQFF. The CDR3 region has the DNA TGTGCCAGCAGCGGGGGGAGTTGGGGAAATGAGCAGTTCTTC.

This chain uses TRBV6-1 with TRBJ2-7; 13 bases line up with TRBD2. Unmatched junction bases numbered 9, after V lost 1 base and J lost 0 bases. The CDR3 spans 19 residues. From germline, CDR1 is MNHNS and CDR2 SASEGT. CDR3 in amino acids: CASSEGRPGLAGSSYEQYF. DNA of the CDR3: TGTGCCAGCAGTGAAGGGCGACCGGGACTAGCGGGGAGCTCCTACGAGCAGTACTTC.

This clone has just one count. The chain employs TRBV6-1 and TRBJ2-5; D may be TRBD2 (6 bases). V gave up 6 bases and J gave up 4 bases, with 15 bases separating them. Germline V gene data show CDR1 as MNHNS and CDR2 as SASEGT. The CDR3 consists of 14 residues. CDR3 amino acids: CASRGPGLGETQYF. Here the CDR3 DNA reads TGTGCCAGCAGGGGTCCGGGACTTGGAGAGACCCAGTACTTC.

The chain joins TRBV6-1 to TRBJ1-1, with 8 bases identical to TRBD1. From germline, CDR1 is MNHNS and CDR2 SASEGT. Losses at the gene ends were 0 bases for V and 0 bases for J; bases not matched to a gene: 15. The CDR3 length is 20 residues. For the CDR3, the DNA is TGTGCCAGCAGTGAAGCGCCTCGGGTACGGACAGGGCCGGTGAACACTGAAGCTTTCTTT. This translates into CASSEAPRVRTGPVNTEAFF.

The J gene is TRBJ2-3, the V gene TRBV5-4; 8 nucleotides match TRBD2. The germline gives CDR1 SGHNT, CDR2 YYREEE (reference sequence). The ends lost 4 bases at V and 6 bases at J; junction bases unmatched: 4. This CDR3 has 13 residues. CDR3 residues: CASSQGLGDTQYF. In DNA, the CDR3 is TGTGCCAGCAGCCAGGGACTAGGGGATACGCAGTATTTT.

The V call is TRBV6-5, the J call TRBJ2-5, with 9 bases aligning to TRBD1. Germline CDR1 is MNHEY and CDR2 is SVGAGI. This CDR3 comprises 14 residues. V shed 4 bases, J shed 4 bases, and the junction held 4 bases outside the gene matches. In DNA, the CDR3 is TGTGCCAGCAGTTGGGACAGGGCCGGAGAGACCCAGTACTTC. It is translated as CASSWDRAGETQYF.

The gene calls are TRBV2 and TRBJ2-3; 8 nucleotides align to TRBD2. J lost 4 bases, V lost 11 bases, and 14 bases had no gene match. Germline V gives CDR1 SNHLY, CDR2 FYNNEI. The CDR3 has 15 amino acids. CDR3 residues: CACLSGGAGADTQYF. The CDR3 DNA reads TGTGCCTGTCTCTCGGGGGGGGCGGGAGCAGATACGCAGTATTTT.

CDR3 sequence (DNA): TGTGCCAGCAGCTTAGATCGGGGTGGCGGGTATGGCTACACCTTC. It is translated as CASSLDRGGGYGYTF. V gene TRBV11-2 combines with J gene TRBJ1-2, with unresolved D. CDR3 size: 15 residues. The germline V gene has CDR1 SGHAT and CDR2 FQNNGV. Trimming pared 0 bases from V and 5 bases from J, leaving 13 bases between. The variable domain in full, with the rest retrieved from reference TRBV11-2 and TRBJ1-2, is EAGVAQSPRYKIIEKRQSVAFWCNPISGHATLYWYQQILGQGPKLLIQFQNNGVVDDSQLPKDRFSAERLKGVDSTLKIQPAKLEDSAVYLCASSLDRGGGYGYTFGSGTRLTVV.

The chain carries TRBV10-3 and TRBJ1-2; 7 bases map to TRBD1. CDR3 length equals 16 residues. Losses at the gene ends were 0 bases for V and 8 bases for J; bases not matched to a gene: 12. Germline V gives CDR1 ENHRY, CDR2 SYGVKD. This CDR3 reads CAISESRGVTGDGYTF. CDR3 DNA: TGTGCCATCAGTGAGTCGCGGGGGGTAACAGGGGACGGCTACACCTTC.

The chain couples TRBV11-2 to TRBJ1-3; no definite D call. The germline V gene has CDR1 SGHAT and CDR2 FQNNGV. This CDR3 has 13 amino acids. Deletions cut 7 bases from V and 7 bases from J, with 14 bases between. DNA of the CDR3: TGTGCCAGCACCGCCCCTAGGCGGAACACCATATATTTT. The encoded protein is CASTAPRRNTIYF.